This T cell receptor beta chain was identified during a study of beta chain features in type 1 diabetes. Background on the study: Patients looked much like healthy donors when it came to age, gender and cell yields.

Trimming at V came to 4 bases and at J to 3 bases, leaving 12 bases not matched to a gene. The CDR3 has 16 residues. Germline V gene data show CDR1 as SEHNR and CDR2 as FQNEAQ (reference sequence). Markers CD45RO/CCR7/CD25/CD127/CD95/CD27 served to sort CD4+ naive, central memory, regulatory and stem cell-like memory cells. This clone was seen a few times. Its specificity is not known. Whole-study findings and limits: cDNA sequencing could over-represent cells with high TCR expression. Moderate yet significant TCRB CDR3 shortening was seen in Type 1 diabetes patients in all four CD4+ subsets.

Expressed TCRB transcripts got sequenced, as all isolated RNA was reverse transcribed. Libraries were prepared by immunoSEQ multiplex PCR; TCRdb keeps only in-frame clonotypes and omits some of them. The data contain some 660,000 clones, roughly 13% of them seen just once; the ten biggest clones take up approximately 0.039%. Sequencing input: naive CD4+ T cells from blood. The origin of this receptor is a man younger than 35 with type 1 diabetes. The chain is built from TRBV7-9 and TRBJ2-7; 7 bases are shared with TRBD1. The CDR3 coding sequence is TGTGCCAGCAGCTCACCTTCCGGGACAGACCTCTACGAGCAGTACTTC. It codes for CASSSPSGTDLYEQYF.